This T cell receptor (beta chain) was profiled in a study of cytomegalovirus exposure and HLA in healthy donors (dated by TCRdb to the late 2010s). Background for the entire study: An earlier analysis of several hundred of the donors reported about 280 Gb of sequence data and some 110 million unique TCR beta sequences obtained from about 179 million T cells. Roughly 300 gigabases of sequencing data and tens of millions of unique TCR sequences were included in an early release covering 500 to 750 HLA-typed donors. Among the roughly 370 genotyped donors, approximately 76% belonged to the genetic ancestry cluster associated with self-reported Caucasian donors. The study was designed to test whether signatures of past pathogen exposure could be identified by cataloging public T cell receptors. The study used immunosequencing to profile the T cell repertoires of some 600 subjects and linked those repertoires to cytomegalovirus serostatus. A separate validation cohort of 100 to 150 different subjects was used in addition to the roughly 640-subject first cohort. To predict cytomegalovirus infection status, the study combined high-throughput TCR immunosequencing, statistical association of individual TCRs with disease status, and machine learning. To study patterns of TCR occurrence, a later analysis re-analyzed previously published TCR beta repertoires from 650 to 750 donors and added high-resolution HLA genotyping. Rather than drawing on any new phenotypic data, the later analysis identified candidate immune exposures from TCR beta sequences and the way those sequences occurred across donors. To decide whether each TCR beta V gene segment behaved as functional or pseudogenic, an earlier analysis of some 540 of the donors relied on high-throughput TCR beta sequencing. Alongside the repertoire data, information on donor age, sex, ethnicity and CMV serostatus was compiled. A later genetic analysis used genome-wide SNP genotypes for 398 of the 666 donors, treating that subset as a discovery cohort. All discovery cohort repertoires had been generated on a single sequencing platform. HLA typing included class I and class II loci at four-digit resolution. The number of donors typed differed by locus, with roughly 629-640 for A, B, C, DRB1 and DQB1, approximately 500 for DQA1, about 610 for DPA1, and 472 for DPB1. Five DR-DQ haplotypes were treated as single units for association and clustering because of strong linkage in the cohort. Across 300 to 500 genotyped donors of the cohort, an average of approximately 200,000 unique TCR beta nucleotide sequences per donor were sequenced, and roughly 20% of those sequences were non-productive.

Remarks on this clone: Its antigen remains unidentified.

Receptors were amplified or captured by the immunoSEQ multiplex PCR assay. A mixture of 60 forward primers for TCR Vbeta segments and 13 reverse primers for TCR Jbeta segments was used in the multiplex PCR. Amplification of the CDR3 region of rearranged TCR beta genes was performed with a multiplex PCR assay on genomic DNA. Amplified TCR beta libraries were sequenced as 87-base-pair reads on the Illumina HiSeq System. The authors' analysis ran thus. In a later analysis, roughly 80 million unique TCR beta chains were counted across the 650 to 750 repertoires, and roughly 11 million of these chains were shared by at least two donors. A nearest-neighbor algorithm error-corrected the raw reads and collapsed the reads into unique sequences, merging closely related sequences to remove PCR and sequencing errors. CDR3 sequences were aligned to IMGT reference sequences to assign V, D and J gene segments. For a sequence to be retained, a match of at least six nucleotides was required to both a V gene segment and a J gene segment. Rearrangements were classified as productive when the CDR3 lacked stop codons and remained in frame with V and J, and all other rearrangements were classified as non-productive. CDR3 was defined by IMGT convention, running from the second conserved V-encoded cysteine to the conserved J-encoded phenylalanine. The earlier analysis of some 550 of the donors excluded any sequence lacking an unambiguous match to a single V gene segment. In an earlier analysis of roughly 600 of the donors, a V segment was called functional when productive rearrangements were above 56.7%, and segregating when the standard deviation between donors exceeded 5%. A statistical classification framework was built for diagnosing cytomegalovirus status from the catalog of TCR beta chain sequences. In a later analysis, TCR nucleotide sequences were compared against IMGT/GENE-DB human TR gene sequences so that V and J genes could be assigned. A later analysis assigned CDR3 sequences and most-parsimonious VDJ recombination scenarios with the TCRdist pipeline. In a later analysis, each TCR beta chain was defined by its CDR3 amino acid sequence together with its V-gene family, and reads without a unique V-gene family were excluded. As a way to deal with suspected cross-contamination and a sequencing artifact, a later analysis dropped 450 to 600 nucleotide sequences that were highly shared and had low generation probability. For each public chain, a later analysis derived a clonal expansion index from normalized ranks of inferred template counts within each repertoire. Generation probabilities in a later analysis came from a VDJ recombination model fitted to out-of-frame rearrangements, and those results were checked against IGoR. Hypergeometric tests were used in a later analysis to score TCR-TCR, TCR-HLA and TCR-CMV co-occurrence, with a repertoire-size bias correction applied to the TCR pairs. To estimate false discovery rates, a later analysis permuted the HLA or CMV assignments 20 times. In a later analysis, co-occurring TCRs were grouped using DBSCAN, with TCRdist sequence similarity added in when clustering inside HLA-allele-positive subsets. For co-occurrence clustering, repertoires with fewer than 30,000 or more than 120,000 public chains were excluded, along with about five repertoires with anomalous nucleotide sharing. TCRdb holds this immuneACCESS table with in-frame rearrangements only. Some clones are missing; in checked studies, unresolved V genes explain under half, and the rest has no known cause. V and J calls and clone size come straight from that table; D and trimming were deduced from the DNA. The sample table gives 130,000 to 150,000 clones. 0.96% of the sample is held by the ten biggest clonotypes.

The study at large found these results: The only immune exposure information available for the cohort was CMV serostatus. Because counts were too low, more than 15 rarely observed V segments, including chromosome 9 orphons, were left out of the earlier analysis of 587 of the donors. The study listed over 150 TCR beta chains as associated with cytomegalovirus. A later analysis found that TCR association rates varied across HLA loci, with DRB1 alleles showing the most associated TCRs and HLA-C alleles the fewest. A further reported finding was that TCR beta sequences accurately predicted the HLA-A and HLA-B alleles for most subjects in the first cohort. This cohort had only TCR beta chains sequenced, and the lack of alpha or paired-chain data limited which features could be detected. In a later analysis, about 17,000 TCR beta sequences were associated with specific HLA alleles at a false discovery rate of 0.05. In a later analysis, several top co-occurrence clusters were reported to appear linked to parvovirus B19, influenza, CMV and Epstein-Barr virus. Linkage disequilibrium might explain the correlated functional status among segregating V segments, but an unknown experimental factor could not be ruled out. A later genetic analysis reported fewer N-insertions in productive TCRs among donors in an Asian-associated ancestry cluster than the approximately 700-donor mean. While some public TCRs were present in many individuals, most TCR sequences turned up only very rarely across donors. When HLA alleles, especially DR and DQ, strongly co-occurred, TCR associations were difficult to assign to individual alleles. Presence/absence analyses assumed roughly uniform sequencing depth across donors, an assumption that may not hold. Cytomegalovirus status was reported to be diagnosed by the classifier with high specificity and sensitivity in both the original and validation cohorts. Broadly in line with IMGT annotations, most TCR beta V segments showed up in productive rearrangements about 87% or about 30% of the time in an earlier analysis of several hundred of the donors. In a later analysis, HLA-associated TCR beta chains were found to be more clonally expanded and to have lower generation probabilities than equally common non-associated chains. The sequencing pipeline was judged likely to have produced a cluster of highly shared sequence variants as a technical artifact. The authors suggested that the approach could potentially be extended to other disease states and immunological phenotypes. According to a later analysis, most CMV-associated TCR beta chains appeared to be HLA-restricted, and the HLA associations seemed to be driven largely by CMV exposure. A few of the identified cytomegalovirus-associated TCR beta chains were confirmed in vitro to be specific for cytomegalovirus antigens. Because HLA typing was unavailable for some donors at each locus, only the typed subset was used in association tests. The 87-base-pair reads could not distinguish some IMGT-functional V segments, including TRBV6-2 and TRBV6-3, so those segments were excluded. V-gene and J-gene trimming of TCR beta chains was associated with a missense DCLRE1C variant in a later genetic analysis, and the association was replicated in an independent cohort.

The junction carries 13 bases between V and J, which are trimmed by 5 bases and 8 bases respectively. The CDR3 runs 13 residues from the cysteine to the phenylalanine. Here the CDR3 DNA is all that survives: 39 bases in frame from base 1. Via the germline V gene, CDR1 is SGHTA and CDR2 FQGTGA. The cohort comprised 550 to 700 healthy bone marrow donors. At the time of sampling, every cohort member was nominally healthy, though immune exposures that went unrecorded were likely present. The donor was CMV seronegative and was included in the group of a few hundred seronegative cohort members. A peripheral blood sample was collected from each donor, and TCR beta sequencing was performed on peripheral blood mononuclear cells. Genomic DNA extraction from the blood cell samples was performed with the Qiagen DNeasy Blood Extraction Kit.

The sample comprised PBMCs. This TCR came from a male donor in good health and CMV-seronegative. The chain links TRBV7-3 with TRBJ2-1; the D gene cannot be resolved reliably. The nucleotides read TGTGCCAGCAGCCCAGTCGGTGCGGATGAGCAGTTCTTC. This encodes CASSPVGADEQFF.